The entry below gives a single TCR beta chain sequence along with its context. The antigen remains unidentified. One end of the junction fails to match germline, which may point to a read error. The sample is drawn from a study of tumor and adjacent non-tumor tissue in lung cancer. Study overall: Around 4.2 million productive TCRbeta reads were obtained per sample on average. Broader study findings: Shorter survival was associated with higher TCR diversity in tumors. Significantly higher TCR diversity was found in tumor than normal lung. Tumor repertoires had a smaller top 100 clone share than normal lung.

TCRbeta libraries were built with three rounds of nested PCR, modified from ARM-PCR. TCRdb re-called the multiplex PCR reads with MiXCR, one entry per CDR3 protein. The profile shows over 80,000 distinct CDR3 sequences, roughly 80% of them singletons. Germline values: CDR1 SGHNT, CDR2 YYREEE (reference sequence). This CDR3 is built from 15 residues. No cell sorting was done before RNA was extracted from the tissue. The normal lung tissue was taken more than 3 cm from the tumor edge. The specimen sequenced was distant non-tumor lung tissue. J is TRBJ1-2 and V is TRBV5-4, with 9 bases matching TRBD1. The TCR comes from a man aged 55 to 70 with small cell lung cancer. CDR3: CASSLGQGVKYGHTF. For the CDR3, the DNA is TGTGCCAGCAGCCTGGGACAGGGAGTTAAGTATGGCCACACCTTC.